This TCR beta chain originates from a study of blood T cell repertoires in COVID-19. Repertoires were generated with immunoSEQ multiplex PCR, while TCRdb's copy carries only in-frame clones and drops some. The sample has about 220,000 clones, 80% to 90% seen once; the top ten hold roughly 3.7%. From germline, CDR1 is MNHEY and CDR2 SVGAGI. Trimming left V 4 bases short and J 9 bases short, with 7 bases between. This CDR3 has 11 amino acids. This TCR was recovered from a woman under 30 in a cohort exposed to, infected with or recovered from COVID-19 (not recorded which). This rearrangement joins TRBV6-5 to TRBJ2-1, with D tentatively TRBD1 (6 bases). What was sequenced was PBMCs or T cells enriched from blood (not recorded which). The CDR3 protein is CASSLGGEQFF. CDR3 in DNA: TGTGCCAGCAGTTTAGGGGGTGAGCAGTTCTTC.